The 11 T cell receptor beta chains presented below share a single source sample, sequenced in a study of Tregs in tolerant kidney transplant recipients. Sequencing used immunoSEQ multiplex PCR; TCRdb keeps in-frame clones, though not all of them. The table for this sample gives about 30,000 clones. Sequences were derived from CD8+ T cells from blood, sampled before the transplant. Receptors were obtained from a human donor who received a combined kidney and bone marrow transplant.

Details on this clone: The read is 3 residues too short to cover the CDR3 end, so that end is filled in from the germline J gene. The chain is built from TRBV6-1 and TRBJ2-5; 8 bases agree with TRBD2. There are 15 residues in the CDR3. Germline CDR1 is MNHNS and CDR2 is SASEGT. The trim removed 3 bases at V and 4 bases at J, leaving 7 bases unmatched. The chain's CDR3 is CASSDFGGAGETQYF. The covered CDR3 bases are TGTGCCAGCAGTGATTTCGGGGGGGCCGGAGAGACC.

Notes on this clone: A junction end diverges from the germline sequence, so it may reflect a read error. The CDR3 extends 3 residues past the end of the read, so its final part is completed from the germline J gene. The same CDR3 is also encoded by other DNA sequences in this sample. The chain joins TRBV7-2 to TRBJ1-4, with 7 bases aligning to TRBD1. From germline, CDR1 is SGHTA and CDR2 FQGNSA. The CDR3 has 15 residues. The DNA read from the CDR3 is TGTGCCAGCAGCTTAACAGGGGCAACCAATGAAAAA. Translating gives CASSLTGATNEK. The whole CDR3 sequence is CASSLTGATNEKLFF.

As to this clone: The DNA ends 3 residues before the CDR3 does, and the rest of the CDR3 is filled in from the germline J gene. This chain joins TRBV19 and TRBJ2-1; 11 bases map to TRBD2. CDR1 LNHDA and CDR2 SQIVND come from the germline V gene (reference sequence). V dropped 5 bases and J dropped 8; count of bases not matched to a gene: 8. The CDR3 spans 15 residues. CDR3 region: CASSLIAGGLYEQFF. The sequenced part of the CDR3 DNA is TGTGCCAGTAGTTTAATAGCGGGAGGGCTCTATGAG. The full variable domain, with the rest looked up from reference TRBV19 and TRBJ2-1, is DGGITQSPKYLFRKEGQNVTLSCEQNLNHDAMYWYRQDPGQGLRLIYYSQIVNDFQKGDIAEGYSVSREKKESFPLTVTSAQKNPTAFYLCASSLIAGGLYEQFFGPGTRLTVL.

Turning to this clone: Sequencing ends 3 residues short of the CDR3 end; the germline J gene provides the rest. The J gene is TRBJ2-5, the V gene TRBV7-6, with a weak D call TRBD2 (7 bases). CDR1 is SGHVS, CDR2 FNYEAQ, per germline. V lost 0 bases and J lost 5, with 13 bases in between. The CDR3 loop spans 15 amino acids. The DNA read from the CDR3 is TGTGCCAGCAGCTTAGCACCAGGGGAGGGGGAGACC. Protein: CASSLAPGEGET. The complete CDR3 sequence is CASSLAPGEGETQYF.

Points on this clone: Coverage ceases 3 residues before the CDR3 finishes, and the germline J gene fills in the end. The gene calls are TRBV29-1 and TRBJ1-2; the D is unclear. V lost 0 bases and J 4 bases, leaving 9 bases between the germline ends. CDR3 length: 13 residues. Germline CDR1 is SQVTM and CDR2 is ANQGSEA. The sequenced CDR3 bases are TGCAGCGTTGAAGAAGGCGAGCGCTATGGC. Its protein product is CSVEEGERYG. The full-length CDR3 reads as CSVEEGERYGYTF.

The CDR3 loop reads CASSPQAGYEQYF. The sequenced CDR3 bases are TGTGCCAGCAGCCCCCAGGCTGGCTACGAG. The V call is TRBV7-9, the J call TRBJ2-7, with unresolved D. The CDR3 extends 3 residues past the end of the read, so its final part is completed from the germline J gene. The CDR3 is 13 residues long. Trimming took off 5 bases at V and 3 bases at J, with 11 bases between the two ends. Germline V gene lookup returns CDR1 SEHNR and CDR2 FQNEAQ (reference sequence).

As regards this clone: The observed sequence ends 3 residues before the CDR3 terminus, with the missing tail filled in from the germline J gene. The chain recombines TRBV19 with TRBJ1-1; D not resolved. Trimming shortened V by 3 bases and J by 1 base, and 6 bases separated the two germline ends. CDR1 and CDR2 (germline): LNHDA, SQIVND (reference sequence). The CDR3 covers 13 residues. The CDR3 protein is CASSIMANTEAFF. The sequenced part of the CDR3 DNA is TGTGCCAGTAGTATTATGGCGAACACTGAA.

Note on this clone: Read coverage stops 3 residues before the CDR3 terminus; the germline J gene supplies the remainder. The rearrangement joins TRBV11-2 to TRBJ2-7; possibly TRBD1 for D (5 bases). CDR1 is SGHAT, CDR2 FQNNGV, per germline. This CDR3 is 14 amino acids long. V lost 2 bases and J lost 5, with 13 bases in between. CDR3 DNA, as far as it was read: TGTGCCAGCAGCTTACCCACAGGTTACCACGAG. Its translation: CASSLPTGYHE. The complete CDR3 reads CASSLPTGYHEQYF.

Of note for this clone: The CDR3 goes on 3 residues after the read ends, and that part is filled in from the germline J gene. This chain links TRBV13 with TRBJ2-7; 8 nucleotides align to TRBD2. The CDR3 runs to 18 residues. J was trimmed by 2 bases and V by 0 bases; bases with no gene match: 12. Germline loops: CDR1 PRHDT, CDR2 FYEKMQ (reference sequence). This CDR3 reads CASSLGISGLAGTYEQYF. The sequenced CDR3 bases are TGTGCCAGCAGCTTAGGCATTTCGGGATTAGCGGGGACCTACGAG.

The part of the CDR3 DNA that was read is TGTGCCAGCAGCTTAGGGGGAGGGGTTTATGGC. Protein sequence: CASSLGGGVYG. The complete CDR3 sequence is CASSLGGGVYGYTF. V usage is TRBV13 and J usage is TRBJ1-2, with D possibly matching TRBD1 (5 bases). From the germline J gene comes the end of the CDR3, since the read stops 3 residues before it. This CDR3 region has 14 residues. The V end lost 0 bases, the J end lost 5 bases, and 10 bases lay between the germline ends. Germline lookup yields CDR1 PRHDT and CDR2 FYEKMQ (reference sequence).

As to this clone: The sequence runs out 3 residues before the end of the CDR3; the remainder is reconstructed from the germline J gene. V gene TRBV7-8 combines with J gene TRBJ2-7; D is uncertain. Trimming left V 1 base short and J 3 bases short, with 7 bases between. The CDR3 spans 13 residues. Germline values: CDR1 SGHVS, CDR2 FQNEAQ. The sequenced CDR3 bases are TGTGCCAGCAGCTTAGTGGCTCGCTACGAG. This codes for CASSLVARYE. The full-length CDR3 reads as CASSLVARYEQYF. The full variable domain, rest sourced from reference TRBV7-8 and TRBJ2-7, is GAGVSQSPRYKVAKRGQDVALRCDPISGHVSLFWYQQALGQGPEFLTYFQNEAQLDKSGLPSDRFFAERPEGSVSTLKIQRTQQEDSAVYLCASSLVARYEQYFGPGTRLTVT.